Below are 14 T cell receptor beta chains sequenced from a single sample in a study of cytomegalovirus exposure and HLA in healthy donors. This table comes from immunoSEQ multiplex PCR, and its TCRdb copy is limited to in-frame clones, with some not included. The sample holds over 250,000 clones, 70% to 90% seen once. The sample was PBMCs. Receptors originate from a woman between 18 and 29 years old in good health and CMV-seronegative.

The J gene is TRBJ1-5, the V gene TRBV27; 12 bases are a match to TRBD1. With V trimmed by 1 base and J by 3 bases, 7 bases remained unmatched. The CDR3 totals 18 residues. Germline CDR1 and CDR2: MNHEY and SMNVEV (reference sequence). The CDR3 spells CASSLYSGTGGFNQPQHF. CDR3 bases: TGTGCCAGCAGTTTATATTCTGGGACAGGGGGCTTCAATCAGCCCCAGCATTTT.

The chain links TRBV6-5 to TRBJ1-1; D unclear. The CDR3 length is 14 residues. Germline V gene lookup returns CDR1 MNHEY and CDR2 SVGAGI. V lost 5 bases and J 3 bases, leaving 13 bases between the germline ends. CDR3 in amino acids: CASSKRLRDTEAFF. The CDR3 bases are TGTGCCAGCAGTAAGCGGCTGAGGGACACTGAAGCTTTCTTT.

This clone was observed a single time. J is TRBJ2-2 and V is TRBV11-3; 7 bases match TRBD1. The CDR3 has 14 residues. The germline gives CDR1 SGHNT, CDR2 YENEEA. The ends lost 4 bases at V and 6 bases at J; junction bases unmatched: 5. CDR3 DNA sequence: TGTGCCAGCAGCTCGGGACAGACCCCCGGGGAGCTGTTTTTT. Translating gives CASSSGQTPGELFF.

The chain is built from TRBV28 and TRBJ1-1; a possible D gene is TRBD1 (5 bases). Per the germline V gene, CDR1 is MDHEN and CDR2 is SYDVKM. Trimming took 3 bases from V and 4 from J, leaving 12 bases between them. The CDR3 totals 14 residues. The CDR3 coding sequence is TGTGCCAGCAGTTTCATCCTAACAGGCACTGAAGCTTTCTTT. This sequence encodes CASSFILTGTEAFF.

Only one count was recorded for this clone. The chain recombines TRBV27 with TRBJ2-7; 7 nucleotides match TRBD1. The CDR3 loop spans 16 amino acids. With V trimmed by 1 base and J by 3 bases, 9 bases remained unmatched. Germline loops: CDR1 MNHEY, CDR2 SMNVEV (reference sequence). CDR3 protein: CASSLLWDSVIYEQYF. The DNA of the CDR3 is TGTGCCAGCAGTTTATTATGGGACAGCGTCATCTACGAGCAGTACTTC.

The V gene is TRBV13, the J gene TRBJ1-2; TRBD1 aligns across 7 bases. Germline assignment: CDR1 PRHDT and CDR2 FYEKMQ (reference sequence). V shed 5 bases and J 2 bases; nucleotides not matched to a gene: 8. The CDR3 covers 15 residues. DNA of the CDR3: TGTGCCAGCAGCCCACGACAGGGCATCAACTATGGCTACACCTTC. Translated: CASSPRQGINYGYTF.

The chain combines TRBV6-6 with TRBJ2-7, with TRBD2 matching 13 bases. In germline, CDR1 is MNHNY, CDR2 SVGAGI (reference sequence). The CDR3 spans 15 residues. Losses at the gene ends were 6 bases for V and 6 bases for J; bases not matched to a gene: 8. CDR3 sequence: CASRGGTSGRVEQYF. Written as DNA, the CDR3 is TGTGCCAGCAGGGGGGGCACTAGCGGGAGGGTCGAGCAGTACTTC.

Turning to this clone: One end of the junction does not line up with germline, which may come from a read error. The V call is TRBV28, the J call TRBJ1-5; D is possibly TRBD1 (5 bases). Germline V gene sequence: CDR1 MDHEN, CDR2 SYDVKM. The CDR3 totals 12 residues. The CDR3 spells CAVSGRNQPQHF. CDR3 nucleotide sequence: TGCGCAGTCTCAGGGCGCAATCAGCCCCAGCATTTT. The whole variable domain, remainder taken from reference TRBV28 and TRBJ1-5, is DVKVTQSSRYLVKRTGEKVFLECVQDMDHENMFWYRQDPGLGLRLIYFSYDVKMKEKGDIPEGYSVSREKKERFSLILESASTNQTSMYLCAVSGRNQPQHFGDGTRLSIL.

The V gene is TRBV30, the J gene TRBJ1-2; D ambiguous. The CDR3 extends over 12 amino acids. CDR1 and CDR2 (germline): GTSNPN, SVGIG (reference sequence). Trimming removed 4 bases at V and 4 bases at J, with 10 bases between. The CDR3 DNA reads as TGTGCCTGGACGAGCGGGCGCTATGGCTACACCTTC. It specifies CAWTSGRYGYTF.

This chain joins TRBV10-1 and TRBJ2-4; 7 bases map to TRBD1. V lost 3 bases, J lost 1 base, and 0 bases stayed unmatched. The germline V gene has CDR1 WNHNN and CDR2 SYGVQD (reference sequence). This CDR3 comprises 14 residues. CDR3 coding DNA: TGCGCCAGCAGTGACAGGGGGGCCAAAAACATTCAGTACTTC. Encoded protein: CASSDRGAKNIQYF.

The chain links TRBV5-1 to TRBJ2-3, with 8 bases that match TRBD1. The CDR3 has 15 amino acids. In germline, CDR1 is SGHRS, CDR2 YFSETQ. The junction had 8 bases not matched to a gene; V was cut back by 4 bases and J by 4 bases. CDR3 protein: CASSLSTGDADTQYF. For the CDR3, the DNA is TGCGCCAGCAGCCTGTCGACAGGGGACGCAGATACGCAGTATTTT.

The chain employs TRBV30 and TRBJ2-1; 15 bases align to TRBD2. The CDR3 consists of 14 residues. J gave up 8 bases and V 5 bases, and 4 bases lay outside the gene matches. Germline V gene sequence: CDR1 GTSNPN, CDR2 SVGIG (reference sequence). Written as DNA, the CDR3 is TGTGCCTGGGCCAGGACTAGCGGGGGGGATGAGCAGTTCTTC. Its protein product is CAWARTSGGDEQFF.

This chain joins TRBV21-1 and TRBJ1-3. TRBV21-1 is labeled a pseudogene. The CDR3 has 14 amino acids. The CDR3 nucleotides read TGTGCCAGCAGCAATTGCGCAACCGGGAACACCATATATTTT. Protein: CASSNCATGNTIYF.

The rearrangement uses TRBV19 and TRBJ1-2, with 7 bases identical to TRBD1. The V and J ends lost 7 bases and 4 bases, in that order; junction bases with no gene match: 12. The CDR3 runs 15 residues. The germline V gene encodes CDR1 LNHDA and CDR2 SQIVND (reference sequence). Here the CDR3 DNA reads TGTGCCAGTAATAAAGTAGCGGGACAGATCTATGGCTACACCTTC. It is translated as CASNKVAGQIYGYTF.